Listed here are 11 T cell receptor beta chains from one sample, sequenced in a study of blood T cell repertoires in COVID-19 (TCRdb year 2020). Receptor libraries were prepared by the immunoSEQ multiplex PCR assay. TCRdb mirrors the immuneACCESS table, restricted to in-frame sequences. Some clones are absent from its copies; in checked studies, under half trace to an unresolved V gene, and the reason for the others is unknown. The sample table shows 100,000 or so clones, and around 90% are seen once. The ten largest clonotypes hold 2% to 2.5% of the sample. The sample was peripheral blood. The receptors shown here come from a man aged 45-60 years with active COVID-19.

The J gene is TRBJ1-3, the V gene TRBV6-5, with D unresolved. CDR1 is MNHEY, CDR2 SVGAGI, per germline. V dropped 2 bases and J dropped 0 bases, with 5 bases sitting between them. The CDR3 is made up of 14 amino acids. CDR3 nucleotides: TGTGCCAGCAGTTACCGGGACTCTGGAAACACCATATATTTT. Residues: CASSYRDSGNTIYF.

This clone showed up just once. This chain uses TRBV6-5 with TRBJ1-4, with no clear D. This CDR3 spans 15 amino acids. Deletions cut 6 bases from V and 8 bases from J, with 19 bases between. Germline V lookup: CDR1 MNHEY, CDR2 SVGAGI. The CDR3 region has the DNA TGTGCCAGCAGGAATCTAAACGGGGTTGGGGAAAAACTGTTTTTT. This sequence encodes CASRNLNGVGEKLFF.

The V gene is TRBV7-8, the J gene TRBJ2-3, with a tentative D call TRBD1 (5 bases). The germline gives CDR1 SGHVS, CDR2 FQNEAQ. Trimming took 3 bases from V and 7 from J, leaving 23 bases between them. The CDR3 is 17 amino acids. This CDR3 is CASSFRGQGRGRNTQYF. CDR3 in DNA: TGTGCCAGCAGCTTTAGAGGCCAGGGAAGGGGTAGGAATACGCAGTATTTT.

The chain links TRBV5-4 to TRBJ2-5; D possibly corresponds to TRBD2 (6 bases). Germline CDR1 and CDR2: SGHNT and YYREEE (reference sequence). The CDR3 sequence is 16 residues long. V dropped 0 bases and J dropped 4 bases, with 16 bases sitting between them. For the CDR3, the DNA is TGTGCCAGCAGCTTGGGGGACTGGGAAGGGGCAGAGACCCAGTACTTC. Its translation is CASSLGDWEGAETQYF.

V is TRBV25-1 and J is TRBJ1-2; D is perhaps TRBD1 (6 bases). The V gene's germline CDR1 is MGHDK and CDR2 SYGVNS. The V gene lost 4 bases and the J gene lost 6 bases, with 18 bases spanning the gap. The CDR3 is 15 residues long. CDR3 DNA sequence: TGTGCCAGCAGTGTCCCAGGGGCGCGACCTAATGGCTACACCTTC. This gives the protein CASSVPGARPNGYTF.

The chain combines TRBV5-1 with TRBJ2-2; possible D gene TRBD1, 7 bases. This CDR3 is built from 15 residues. The germline gives CDR1 SGHRS, CDR2 YFSETQ. V was clipped by 8 bases and J by 4 bases, with 18 bases between them. The CDR3 DNA reads as TGCGCCAGTTCCAACAGGGGAGCGGGCACCGGGGAGCTGTTTTTT. Protein: CASSNRGAGTGELFF.

The chain recombines TRBV12-3 or TRBV12-4 with TRBJ2-2, with 8 bases that match TRBD2. With 6 bases clipped from V and 6 bases from J, the junction kept 3 bases outside the gene matches. This CDR3 is built from 13 residues. The chain's CDR3 is CASRLGGAGELFF. CDR3 in DNA: TGTGCCAGCAGGCTCGGGGGGGCCGGGGAGCTGTTTTTT.

This clone occurred once. The V call is TRBV6-2 or TRBV6-3, the J call TRBJ1-2; D ambiguous. CDR1 is MNHEY and CDR2 is SVGEGT in the germline V gene. V gave up 2 bases and J gave up 3 bases, with 7 bases separating them. This CDR3 contains 13 residues. The CDR3 DNA is TGTGCCAGCAGTTACGGGCCGGACTATGGCTACACCTTC. Amino acids: CASSYGPDYGYTF.

The J gene is TRBJ2-7, the V gene TRBV7-6; tentatively, D is TRBD1 (7 bases). V was clipped by 0 bases and J by 7 bases, with 22 bases between them. Germline CDR1 SGHVS, CDR2 FNYEAQ. The CDR3 has 17 amino acids. CDR3 bases: TGTGCCAGCAGCTTAGCGCGGAGGAGGGGGCCCGTTGGGGAGCAGTACTTC. It translates to CASSLARRRGPVGEQYF.

V and J are TRBV6-5 and TRBJ2-3; 7 bases are a match to TRBD2. Germline values: CDR1 MNHEY, CDR2 SVGAGI. Trimming removed 6 bases from V and 6 bases from J; junction bases left unmatched: 6. The CDR3 is made up of 13 amino acids. DNA for the CDR3: TGTGCCAGCAGAAACCCTAGCGGTGATACGCAGTATTTT. Translating it yields CASRNPSGDTQYF.

The chain joins TRBV6-6 to TRBJ2-5, with D tentatively TRBD2 (6 bases). From germline, CDR1 is MNHNY and CDR2 SVGAGI (reference sequence). The ends were cut back, 6 bases at V and 9 bases at J, with 14 bases in the middle. CDR3 length: 12 residues. CDR3 region: CASSPPGEAQYF. CDR3 in DNA: TGTGCCAGCAGCCCCCCGGGGGAGGCCCAGTACTTC.